This entry concerns a single T cell receptor beta chain. Its antigen is still unknown. A multiplex PCR was run with 60 Vbeta primers and 13 Jbeta primers. This table comes from immunoSEQ multiplex PCR, and its TCRdb copy is limited to in-frame clones, with some not included. This sample's table reports about 160,000 clones. This entry is derived from a study of cytomegalovirus exposure and HLA in healthy donors. General study findings and limits: Many donors carried some public TCRs, although rarity characterized most TCR sequences. The productive fraction for most TCR beta V segments was about 87% or about 30% in an earlier analysis. An ancestry cluster, one associated with Asian ancestry, reportedly showed fewer N-insertions than the approximately 700-donor mean in a later analysis. It was only CMV serostatus that was available as immune exposure information.

Trimming removed 3 bases at V and 0 bases at J, with 5 bases between. The germline V gene encodes CDR1 SGHVS and CDR2 FQNEAQ. The CDR3 length is 13 residues. The chain recombines TRBV7-8 with TRBJ1-1; perhaps TRBD1 as D (5 bases). The TCR was taken from a woman aged 55 to 70 in good health and CMV-seronegative. The sequenced sample was PBMCs. The CDR3: CASSFRVNTEAFF. The CDR3 DNA follows: TGTGCCAGCAGCTTCAGGGTGAACACTGAAGCTTTCTTT.